The present TCR beta chain was sequenced within a study of T cells expressing NK-cell markers. Background on the study: Seven of the eight sequenced donors were HCMV-seropositive; one was seronegative.

Regarding this clonotype: The target antigen is unknown.

TCRdb re-called the 5' RACE reads; one entry per CDR3 protein, DNA not given. Its listing shows some 410,000 distinct CDR3 sequences. This CDR3 spans 19 amino acids. Germline V gene data show CDR1 as DFQATT and CDR2 as SNEGSKA (reference sequence). The study's findings and limits: Of the CD8+ T cell pool in roughly six donors, roughly 1.0-7.0% was accounted for by dominant NKG2C+ clonotypes. Where several donors were concerned, these clonotypes also led the CD3+CD56-NKG2C+ fraction.

Sequencing was carried out using blood T cells: a sorted CD56 or NKG2C T cell subset, CD4+ or CD8+ T cells, or bulk PBMC T cells (not recorded which). The clonotype was recovered from a woman aged 18 to 75 in good health. The chain recombines TRBV20-1 with TRBJ2-2; TCRdb gives TRBD2 as the D gene, but with no DNA this cannot be confirmed. The CDR3 here is CSARGRTSGHLANTGELFF.